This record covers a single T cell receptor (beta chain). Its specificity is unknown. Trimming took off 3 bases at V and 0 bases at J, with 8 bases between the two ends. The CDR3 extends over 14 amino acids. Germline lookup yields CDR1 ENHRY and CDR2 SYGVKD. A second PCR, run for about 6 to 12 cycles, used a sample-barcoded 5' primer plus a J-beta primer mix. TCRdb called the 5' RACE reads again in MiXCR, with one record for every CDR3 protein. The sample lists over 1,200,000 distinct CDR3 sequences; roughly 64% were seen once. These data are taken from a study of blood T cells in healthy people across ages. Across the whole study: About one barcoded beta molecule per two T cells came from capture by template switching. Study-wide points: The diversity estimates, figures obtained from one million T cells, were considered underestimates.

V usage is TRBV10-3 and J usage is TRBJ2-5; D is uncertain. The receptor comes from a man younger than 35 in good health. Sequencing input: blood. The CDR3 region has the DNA TGTGCCATCAGTGAAGTGGGGAACCAAGAGACCCAGTACTTC. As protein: CAISEVGNQETQYF.